Below are 13 T cell receptor beta chains sequenced from a single sample in a study of cytomegalovirus exposure and HLA in healthy donors. The PCR was carried out with 60 Vbeta primers and 13 Jbeta primers. TCRdb's table, derived via immunoSEQ multiplex PCR, lists solely in-frame clones and lacks some. The sample carries fewer than 250,000 clones, 60% to 80% recorded once. The sample comprised PBMCs. The receptors were gathered from a woman in her twenties or thirties in good health and CMV-seropositive.

The chain couples TRBV28 to TRBJ2-1, with D maybe TRBD2 (6 bases). Trimming took 5 bases from V and 6 from J, leaving 14 bases between them. Germline values: CDR1 MDHEN, CDR2 SYDVKM. The CDR3 has 14 amino acids. The CDR3 spells CASSRDSVVNEQFF. CDR3 nucleotides: TGTGCCAGCAGTCGGGACTCGGTAGTCAATGAGCAGTTCTTC.

This clone was detected only a few times. The J gene is TRBJ1-1, the V gene TRBV28; a weak D match, TRBD1 (5 bases). Trimming cost V 11 bases and J 4 bases, with 23 bases left between them. This CDR3 spans 15 amino acids. CDR1 and CDR2 (germline): MDHEN, SYDVKM. CDR3 region: CAGRRKGVLSTEAFF. In DNA, the CDR3 is TGTGCCGGTAGACGAAAAGGGGTGCTGAGCACTGAAGCTTTCTTT.

This clone was picked up a small number of times. V gene TRBV6-5 combines with J gene TRBJ2-6, with D uncertain. V lost 7 bases and J 2 bases, leaving 12 bases between the germline ends. The CDR3 length is 15 residues. The germline gives CDR1 MNHEY, CDR2 SVGAGI. CDR3 protein: CASTYDTAGANVLTF. For the CDR3, the DNA is TGTGCCAGCACCTATGACACAGCTGGGGCCAACGTCCTGACTTTC.

V is TRBV2 and J is TRBJ2-3; a possible D gene is TRBD2 (5 bases). The CDR3 is 13 residues long. Germline V gives CDR1 SNHLY, CDR2 FYNNEI. The V and J ends lost 4 bases and 0 bases respectively, with 5 bases between them. CDR3 region: CASSGGSTDTQYF. In DNA, the CDR3 is TGTGCCAGCAGTGGCGGGAGCACAGATACGCAGTATTTT.

This clone was counted between two and nine times. The J gene is TRBJ2-7, the V gene TRBV7-9; 8 bases are shared with TRBD2. Germline-derived CDR1 and CDR2 are SEHNR and FQNEAQ (reference sequence). The CDR3 extends over 14 amino acids. The V segment lost 5 bases and the J segment 3 bases; nucleotides outside the gene matches: 6. The CDR3 nucleotides read TGTGCCAGCAGCCCGCCGGGACTAGTCTACGAGCAGTACTTC. It yields the protein CASSPPGLVYEQYF.

The rearrangement joins TRBV5-4 to TRBJ2-5; 13 bases line up with TRBD2. The J call may be mistaken, given a closer DNA end match to TRBJ2-7. CDR3 length equals 16 residues. In germline, CDR1 is SGHNT, CDR2 YYREEE (reference sequence). The CDR3 spells CASSLDGTSGAYEQYF. The CDR3 nucleotides are TGTGCCAGCAGCTTGGATGGGACTAGCGGGGCCTACGAGCAGTACTTC.

The genes are TRBV19 and TRBJ2-4; unclear D gene. CDR1 and CDR2 (germline): LNHDA, SQIVND (reference sequence). The CDR3 totals 14 residues. Trimming took off 3 bases at V and 3 bases at J, with 9 bases between the two ends. In nucleotides, the CDR3 is TGTGCCAGTAGTATCACAACGAACAAAAACATTCAGTACTTC. It is translated as CASSITTNKNIQYF.

The genes are TRBV7-9 and TRBJ2-2; the match to TRBD1 covers 9 bases. Per germline, CDR1 SEHNR and CDR2 FQNEAQ (reference sequence). V lost 5 bases, J lost 4 bases, and 5 bases stayed unmatched. The CDR3 has 15 residues. The DNA for the CDR3 is TGTGCCAGCAGCCGGGACAGGGCGCGCACCGGGGAGCTGTTTTTT. It translates to CASSRDRARTGELFF.

V is TRBV27 and J is TRBJ1-5; possible D gene TRBD1, 6 bases. V gave up 6 bases and J gave up 2 bases, with 20 bases separating them. CDR3 length equals 17 residues. Germline CDR1 reads MNHEY; CDR2 reads SMNVEV (reference sequence). For the CDR3, the DNA is TGTGCCAGCAGACCTTCGGGGCGGGGGGCAGGCAATCAGCCCCAGCATTTT. The encoded protein is CASRPSGRGAGNQPQHF.

The CDR3 DNA reads TGTGCCACCCATCCAGTTGTGAACACTGAAGCTTTCTTT. Encoded protein: CATHPVVNTEAFF. The chain is built from TRBV28 and TRBJ1-1; D unclear. The V gene's germline CDR1 is MDHEN and CDR2 SYDVKM. This CDR3 has 13 amino acids. V was shortened by 10 bases and J by 0 bases, with 12 bases between the two germline ends.

This chain connects TRBV5-6 to TRBJ2-7; 7 bases match TRBD2. The CDR3 is 14 amino acids. Per germline, CDR1 SGHDT and CDR2 YYEEEE. Losses at the gene ends were 2 bases for V and 3 bases for J; bases not matched to a gene: 5. The CDR3 DNA follows: TGTGCCAGCAGCTTTGATCCTAGCGGCTACGAGCAGTACTTC. This codes for CASSFDPSGYEQYF.

V and J are TRBV19 and TRBJ2-6; D is perhaps TRBD2 (6 bases). Trimming shortened V by 10 bases and J by 0 bases, and 19 bases separated the two germline ends. The CDR3 totals 17 residues. The germline V gene has CDR1 LNHDA and CDR2 SQIVND (reference sequence). This chain's CDR3 is CATHQGLTDSGANVLTF. The CDR3 DNA sequence: TGTGCCACTCATCAGGGACTGACTGACTCTGGGGCCAACGTCCTGACTTTC.

V gene TRBV28 combines with J gene TRBJ1-1; 8 positions agree with TRBD1. This CDR3 region has 15 residues. V lost 7 bases, J lost 4 bases, and 11 bases stayed unmatched. Looked up from germline, CDR1 is MDHEN and CDR2 is SYDVKM. As DNA, the CDR3 is TGTGCCAGCATCTCAGGGGGCGCCGGGAGCACTGAAGCTTTCTTT. As protein: CASISGGAGSTEAFF. Complete variable domain (other parts from reference TRBV28 and TRBJ1-1): DVKVTQSSRYLVKRTGEKVFLECVQDMDHENMFWYRQDPGLGLRLIYFSYDVKMKEKGDIPEGYSVSREKKERFSLILESASTNQTSMYLCASISGGAGSTEAFFGQGTRLTVV.